The source of this TCR beta chain is a study of cytomegalovirus exposure and HLA in healthy donors. Findings and caveats of the study: According to a subsequent analysis, TCR clusters identified in the first cohort showed a tendency to co-occur across the 120 validation repertoires. TCR sequences were mostly rare, though some public TCRs occurred in many donors.

Turning to this clone: What it binds is not known.

Profiled with immunoSEQ multiplex PCR; TCRdb holds only in-frame clones, not every one. The sample yields tens of thousands of clones, around four fifths seen once. CDR1 is SGHRS, CDR2 YFSETQ, per germline. The CDR3 is 16 residues long. V lost 1 base and J lost 3; bases outside the gene matches: 10. The chain has TRBV5-1 and TRBJ2-7, with TRBD1 identical over 7 bases. This TCR derives from a man in his thirties or forties in good health and CMV-seronegative. Sequencing was done on a sample of PBMCs. The CDR3, as DNA: TGCGCCAGCAGCTTGTTACAGGGGTGGTTCTACTACGAGCAGTACTTC. Encoded protein: CASSLLQGWFYYEQYF.